Listed below are T cell receptor beta chains from one sample, sequenced in a study of cytomegalovirus exposure and HLA in healthy donors. TCRdb's copy holds only in-frame clones and misses some; the assay was immunoSEQ multiplex PCR. Found here are about 140,000 clones, around three fifths of them singletons; the top ten hold around 1.9%. The specimen sequenced was PBMCs. The receptors were sampled from a male donor in good health and CMV-seronegative. CDR3s include the opening cysteine and the closing phenylalanine or tryptophan. The D gene is left open where the match is weak. The listing skips clone size in some rows; elsewhere it reads once, few, many or a size class.

TRBV21-1	few	NA	TRBJ1-4	TGTGCCAGCGGTCCATCTACACAGGGCGCTCATAATGAAAAACTGTTTTTT	CASGPSTQGAHNEKLFF
TRBV6-1	once	NA	TRBJ1-5	TGTGCCACCGTAAGAGTGAATAGCAATCAGCCCCAGCATTTT	CATVRVNSNQPQHF
TRBV6-5	NA	TRBD1	TRBJ1-5	TGTGCCAGCAGCGCTCTTGGACAGGGAAATCAGCCCCAGCATTTT	CASSALGQGNQPQHF
TRBV4-1	NA	NA	TRBJ2-2	TGCGCCAGCAGTTTCCACGGGGAGCTGTTTTTT	CASSFHGELFF
TRBV5-1	few	NA	TRBJ1-1	TGCGCCAGCAGCTTGGGACAGGTGGTGAACACTGAAGCTTTCTTT	CASSLGQVVNTEAFF
TRBV6-6	NA	NA	TRBJ2-7	TGTGCCAGCAGTGACCCGGGACTGGACGAGCAGTACTTC	CASSDPGLDEQYF
TRBV2	NA	TRBD1	TRBJ2-5	TGTGCCAGCGAGGGACAGCCACAAGAGACCCAGTACTTC	CASEGQPQETQYF
TRBV18	NA	NA	TRBJ1-5	TGTGCCAGCTCACCGGGAGGGGTTCAGCCCCAGCATTTT	CASSPGGVQPQHF
TRBV5-7	NA	TRBD1	TRBJ2-7	TGTGCCAGCAGCTTCCCGACAGGGTCGGTCAACGAGCAGTACTTC	CASSFPTGSVNEQYF
TRBV6-5	NA	TRBD1	TRBJ2-7	TGTGCCAGCAGTCGACAGGGGACCTACGAGCAGTACTTC	CASSRQGTYEQYF
TRBV19	NA	NA	TRBJ2-2	TGTGCCAGTAGTATGGGTTTAGCCATCACCGGGGAGCTGTTTTTT	CASSMGLAITGELFF
TRBV14	NA	NA	TRBJ1-3	TGTGCCAGCAGCCAAAGGACAAGCGGAAACACCATATATTTT	CASSQRTSGNTIYF
TRBV4-2	NA	TRBD2	TRBJ2-3	TGTGCCAGCAGCCAAGGGAGCGGGGGGGCCGCAGATACGCAGTATTTT	CASSQGSGGAADTQYF
TRBV7-9	few	NA	TRBJ1-2	TGTGCCAGCAGCTTAGGCAGGGGCATGAACTATGGCTACACCTTC	CASSLGRGMNYGYTF
TRBV2	NA	TRBD1	TRBJ1-5	TGTGCCAGCAGAGAGACCGGGACAGGGATCAATCAGCCCCAGCACTTT	CASRETGTGINQPQHF
TRBV19	NA	TRBD2	TRBJ2-1	TGTGCCAGTAGCAACTCCGCAGGACTAGCCATCAATGAGCAGTTCTTC	CASSNSAGLAINEQFF
TRBV4-1	NA	TRBD2	TRBJ2-5	TGCGCCAGCAGCCCCATCCTGACTAGCGGGGGGCGGGGGGAGACCCAGTACTTC	CASSPILTSGGRGETQYF
TRBV25-1	NA	NA	TRBJ1-6	TGTGCCAGCAGTGAAGGACAGAGATCACCCCTCCACTTT	CASSEGQRSPLHF
TRBV2	NA	TRBD1	TRBJ1-4	TGTGCCTCGGACAGGGGGGATGAAAAACTGTTTTTT	CASDRGDEKLFF
TRBV7-9	few	NA	TRBJ1-1	TGTGCCAGCAGCCTCCAAAACAGGGAGGGCACTGAAGCTTTCTTT	CASSLQNREGTEAFF
TRBV19	NA	NA	TRBJ1-4	TGTGCCAGTAGTAGGCAGTCGTCAACTAATGAAAAACTGTTTTTT	CASSRQSSTNEKLFF
TRBV5-4	few	TRBD1	TRBJ1-2	TGTGCCAGCAGCTTGAGACAGGGGGTCAGTGGCTACACCTTC	CASSLRQGVSGYTF
TRBV14	NA	NA	TRBJ1-2	TGTGCCAGCAGCTTCAGGGGCCTCGGTGGCTACACCTTC	CASSFRGLGGYTF
TRBV11-2	NA	NA	TRBJ1-6	TGTGCCAGCAGCCCCCCCTTGCGAGGTTCACCCCTCCACTTT	CASSPPLRGSPLHF
TRBV2	once	NA	TRBJ1-6	TGTGCCAGCACCATACCTTCCACAGGCCAGGGGAATTCACCCCTCCACTTT	CASTIPSTGQGNSPLHF
TRBV7-9	NA	NA	TRBJ1-5	TGTGCCAGCAGCTTATCCCCCCAGGGGACCAAATATAGCAATCAGCCCCAGCATTTT	CASSLSPQGTKYSNQPQHF
TRBV27	few	NA	TRBJ2-6	TGTGCCAGCAGCGCGTCTATTCTAAGCTCTGGGGCCAACGTCCTGACTTTC	CASSASILSSGANVLTF
TRBV6-6	NA	NA	TRBJ1-6	TGTGCCAGCAGTTACGGCTCCACTTCACCCCTCCACTTT	CASSYGSTSPLHF
TRBV27	NA	TRBD1	TRBJ1-2	TGTGCCAGCAGCGAACAGGGGGGCCCCGTCTATGGCTACACCTTC	CASSEQGGPVYGYTF
TRBV20-1	NA	NA	TRBJ1-1	TGCAGTGCTAGAGTAGGGGCGGCTTTCTTT	CSARVGAAFF
TRBV5-6	NA	NA	TRBJ2-1	TGTGCCAGCAGCTTGGTCGGGGGGCAGGGGACTTATATGGAGCAGTTCTTC	CASSLVGGQGTYMEQFF
TRBV5-5	NA	TRBD1	TRBJ1-2	TGTGCCAGCAGCATATCACCAGGGGGCGTATCTGGCTACACCTTC	CASSISPGGVSGYTF
TRBV19	NA	NA	TRBJ1-1	TGTGCCAGTACCCCGCCAGAGAACACTGAAGCTTTCTTT	CASTPPENTEAFF
TRBV6-5	NA	TRBD1	TRBJ2-5	TGTGCCAGCAGCCGGGACAGGGAAGAGACCCAGTACTTC	CASSRDREETQYF
TRBV19	NA	NA	TRBJ2-2	TGTGCCAGTAGTATAGTTGGGGCGTCCGGGGAGCTGTTTTTT	CASSIVGASGELFF
TRBV5-5	NA	NA	TRBJ1-1	TGTGCCAGCAGCCCAACGTGGCGGGGCGGCACTGAAGCTTTCTTT	CASSPTWRGGTEAFF
TRBV6-5	once	TRBD1	TRBJ1-1	TGTGCCAGCAGTTATGACAGGGGAGGTGAAGCTTTCTTT	CASSYDRGGEAFF
TRBV7-2	few	TRBD1	TRBJ2-7	TGTGCCAGCAGCTTAGCACAGGGGCAGTACGAGCAGTACTTC	CASSLAQGQYEQYF
TRBV7-2	once	NA	TRBJ1-4	TGTCCCAGCAGCTTAGCGTTTAATACTAATGAAAAACTGTTTTTT	CPSSLAFNTNEKLFF
TRBV19	NA	NA	TRBJ1-2	TGTGCCAGTAGTATAGATGTACGGGGGGCCTATGGCTACACCTTC	CASSIDVRGAYGYTF
TRBV28	NA	NA	TRBJ1-5	TGTGCCAGCAGTTCCGCCCGTCCGCGTAATCAGCCCCAGCATTTT	CASSSARPRNQPQHF
TRBV5-6	few	TRBD2	TRBJ2-1	TGTGCCAGCAGCTTGGGGTGGGGGGGCTCCTACAATGAGCAGTTCTTC	CASSLGWGGSYNEQFF
TRBV2	NA	TRBD2	TRBJ2-3	TGTGCCAGCAGTGAACTAGCGGGGGGACTCACAGATACGCAGTATTTT	CASSELAGGLTDTQYF
TRBV7-9	once	NA	TRBJ1-2	TGTGCCAGCAGCTTACCCCCACAGGGAGGGGACGGCTACACCTTC	CASSLPPQGGDGYTF
TRBV18	NA	TRBD1	TRBJ1-1	TGTGCCAGCTCACCATTGACAGGGGACACTGAAGCTTTCTTT	CASSPLTGDTEAFF
TRBV7-8	once	NA	TRBJ2-1	TGTGCCAGCAAGGTCGGGGGGCATGATGAGCAGTTCTTC	CASKVGGHDEQFF
TRBV21-1	NA	NA	TRBJ2-7	TGTGCCAGCAGCAAAGGGCAGGGGGCGGAGGACGAGCAGTACTTC	CASSKGQGAEDEQYF